This T cell receptor (beta chain) is drawn from a study of blood T cell repertoires in COVID-19. Study summary: Samples of COVID-19 (acute and convalescent) were obtained from the United States, Italy and Spain.

Per the authors' pipeline: Cell counts per sample came from amplifying reference gene primers. Method: immunoSEQ multiplex PCR; TCRdb's copy keeps in-frame clones and lacks some. The V and J calls and the clone size are those of that table, but D and trimming were determined from the DNA. The repertoire holds about 150,000 clones, 84% seen once, with more than 2% in the top ten. CDR1 and CDR2 (germline): MDHEN, SYDVKM. V lost 6 bases, J lost 6 bases, and 14 bases stayed unmatched. The CDR3 is 16 residues long. This chain connects TRBV28 to TRBJ2-7; 10 bases fit TRBD2. This TCR was recovered from a man between 65 and 85 years old with acute or convalescent COVID-19. What was sequenced was peripheral blood. The CDR3 coding sequence is TGTGCCAGCAGACCACCCCCGACTAGCGGGCGTCTCGAGCAGTACTTC. Its translation is CASRPPPTSGRLEQYF.